The rows below give T cell receptor beta chains drawn from one sample of a study of shared clonotypes between healthy human individuals. Assay: immunoSEQ multiplex PCR; the TCRdb copy retains only in-frame clones and omits some. The sample lists some 1,100,000 clones; roughly 74% were seen once. The sample comprised memory CD4+ T cells from PBMCs. The receptors were gathered from a man aged 18 to 29 in good health. Some clones in this sample may be carry-over from other donors' samples. The CDR3 runs from the conserved cysteine through the conserved F or W. Each record gives: CDR3 DNA, CDR3 protein, V gene, J gene, D gene, clone size. A D gene is named only where the DNA matches it firmly. Rows may omit the clone size; those that give it use once, few, many or a size class.

TGTGCCAGCAGTTACGGACCGACCGAAAAACTGTTTTTT	CASSYGPTEKLFF	TRBV6-6	TRBJ1-4	-	-
TGTGCCAGCAGCCCCCTCCGGTTCAGGGCCTACGAGCAGTACTTC	CASSPLRFRAYEQYF	TRBV11-2	TRBJ2-7	-	few
TGTGCCAGCAACCTCGGGAGCTCCTACGAGCAGTACTTC	CASNLGSSYEQYF	TRBV28	TRBJ2-7	-	-
TGTGCCAGCAGTTTCCTACCGGGACTGGCTGGGCTCTCCTACGAGCAGTACTTC	CASSFLPGLAGLSYEQYF	TRBV28	TRBJ2-7	-	once
TGTGCCAGCAGTTCGTCCACGGGGGAGGCTGGTGAAAAACTGTTTTTT	CASSSSTGEAGEKLFF	TRBV28	TRBJ1-4	-	-
TGTGCCAGCAGCCAAAGGGAGGGGATTCGGAACACCGGGGAGCTGTTTTTT	CASSQREGIRNTGELFF	TRBV28	TRBJ2-2	TRBD2	-
TGTGCCAGCAGCTATTCGAACGGGGAGCTGTTTTTT	CASSYSNGELFF	TRBV7-2	TRBJ2-2	-	-
TGTGCCAGCTCACCAGACAGGGGGCGGACCTCTGGGGCCAACGTCCTGACTTTC	CASSPDRGRTSGANVLTF	TRBV18	TRBJ2-6	TRBD1	-
TGTGCCAGCAGCTTCTGGGGGAAGTCGAATTCCTACGAGCAGTACTTC	CASSFWGKSNSYEQYF	TRBV7-9	TRBJ2-7	-	-
TGTGCCAGCAGCTTAGCGGTTTTGGAGGGAAGTGAGCAGTTCTTC	CASSLAVLEGSEQFF	TRBV7-9	TRBJ2-1	-	many
TGTGCCAACAGGCGGGGCTACGAGCAGTACTTC	CANRRGYEQYF	TRBV21-1	TRBJ2-7	-	-
TGTGCCAGCAGCCAACCAGGGATCTCCTACAATGAGCAGTTCTTC	CASSQPGISYNEQFF	TRBV4-2	TRBJ2-1	-	-
TGTGCCAGCAAACACCGCCGGGACAAGCAAGAGACCCAGTACTTC	CASKHRRDKQETQYF	TRBV6-6	TRBJ2-5	-	once
TGTGCCAGTAGTATAACCATCCAGACCTGGTATGGCTACACCTTC	CASSITIQTWYGYTF	TRBV19	TRBJ1-2	-	few
TGTGCCAGCAGTGGTCAGAGTTATGGCTACACCTTC	CASSGQSYGYTF	TRBV2	TRBJ1-2	-	-
TGTGCCAGCAGCTTAGGGGACAGTCTCATCGGGGTCCAAGAGACCCAGTACTTC	CASSLGDSLIGVQETQYF	TRBV7-8	TRBJ2-5	TRBD1	-
TGCGCCAGCAGAGGCAGGGGGAGTGAAGCTTTCTTT	CASRGRGSEAFF	TRBV5-1	TRBJ1-1	TRBD1	few
TGTGCTAGTGCCCCTGGGTGGGAGACCCAGTACTTC	CASAPGWETQYF	TRBV12-5	TRBJ2-5	-	-
TGTGCCAGCAGCTTAAGCCCGGTCTCCGGGGAGCTGTTTTTT	CASSLSPVSGELFF	TRBV7-7	TRBJ2-2	-	few
TGCGCCAGCTCCCAGGGGGGGACAGGGGTTAGCGGCTACACCTTC	CASSQGGTGVSGYTF	TRBV5-1	TRBJ1-2	TRBD1	-
TGTGCCAGCTCCCCACGGACGAGGACAGATACGCAGTATTTT	CASSPRTRTDTQYF	TRBV18	TRBJ2-3	-	once
TGCGCCAGCAGCCAAGAAGGTGGGACTAGCACGGGCTCCTACGAGCAGTACTTC	CASSQEGGTSTGSYEQYF	TRBV4-3	TRBJ2-7	TRBD2	-
TGTGCCAGCAGCTTATCTCTCTACGAGCAGTACTTC	CASSLSLYEQYF	TRBV7-2	TRBJ2-7	-	-
TGTGCCAGCATACAGGGTAGACAAGAGACCCAGTACTTC	CASIQGRQETQYF	TRBV5-8	TRBJ2-5	-	-
TGTGCCAGCAGTTTATATGGTCCCGGGAGGGAGACACATTTT	CASSLYGPGRETHF	TRBV28	TRBJ1-3	-	-
TGCGCCAGCAGCTTTGACAGGGGGGGCACTGAAGCTTTCTTT	CASSFDRGGTEAFF	TRBV5-1	TRBJ1-1	TRBD1	-
TGTGCCAGCGGGCTGGGGGTCCGCTACACCTTC	CASGLGVRYTF	TRBV27	TRBJ1-2	-	-
TGTGCCACCCGACGGACCAACACTGAAGCTTTCTTT	CATRRTNTEAFF	TRBV13	TRBJ1-1	-	-
TGCAGCGTTGTTACTAGGGGCAGGTTGTTCGGCACTGAAGCTTTCTTT	CSVVTRGRLFGTEAFF	TRBV29-1	TRBJ1-1	-	few
TGTGCCAGCAGCCAGATGAGCTCCTACAATGAGCAGTTCTTC	CASSQMSSYNEQFF	TRBV27	TRBJ2-1	-	-
TGTGCCAGCAGTCCATCGACTCCCTATACGCAGTATTTT	CASSPSTPYTQYF	TRBV27	TRBJ2-3	-	-
TGTGCCAGTGGAGGGGGCGCTGGGGCCAACGTCCTGACTTTC	CASGGGAGANVLTF	TRBV7-3	TRBJ2-6	-	-
TGCGCCAGCGCCCGGGCCCTCCTCCAAGAGACCCAGTACTTC	CASARALLQETQYF	TRBV5-1	TRBJ2-5	-	-
TGTGCCAGTGAGGGACTAGCGAGCTCCTACAATGAGCAGTTCTTC	CASEGLASSYNEQFF	TRBV6-1	TRBJ2-1	TRBD2	-
TGTGCCAGCTCACCGCCCGGGGACAGGGAAGAGACCCAGTACTTC	CASSPPGDREETQYF	TRBV18	TRBJ2-5	TRBD1	-
TGTGCCTGGAGCCGGCGCCAGGGATATGGCTACACCTTC	CAWSRRQGYGYTF	TRBV30	TRBJ1-2	-	-
TGTGCCAGCAGCCATGCCGAGCGGAGGGGGGTTCTACGGACCGGGGAGCTGTTTTTT	CASSHAERRGVLRTGELFF	TRBV7-8	TRBJ2-2	-	-
TGTGCCAGCAGTTCAGGGAACACTGAAGCTTTCTTT	CASSSGNTEAFF	TRBV6-6	TRBJ1-1	-	-
TGTGCCAGCAGCGTAGATAGCCTCCCCCAGTCGGGCTACACCTTC	CASSVDSLPQSGYTF	TRBV9	TRBJ1-2	-	-